This T cell receptor beta chain was profiled in a study of T-cell reconstitution after alpha-beta-depleted transplantation in children. V lost 3 bases to trimming and J lost 1 base, with 16 bases between them. CDR3 size: 16 residues. Germline V lookup: CDR1 SGHRS, CDR2 YFSETQ. General study results and limits: Reported findings indicate that, about two months after transplant, alpha-beta T cells came from several hundred expanded clones, which were derived from non-depleted graft cells. T-cell counts and diversity were attributed mostly to newly produced T cells one year after transplant.

About this clonotype itself: Its antigen remains unknown.

The library targeted TCRbeta and was prepared with unique molecular identifiers. In TCRdb, the PCR reads were re-called with MiXCR into one record per CDR3 protein. The profile shows fewer than 1 million distinct CDR3 sequences, roughly 15% of them singletons. The chain joins TRBV5-1 to TRBJ1-1; maybe TRBD1 (6 bases). Sequenced here: PBMCs, mostly from graft donor cells, sampled 360 days after TCRalphabeta/CD19-depleted stem cell transplant. This clonotype originated in a male patient younger than 18 who had a stem cell transplant for acute lymphoblastic leukemia, so the T cells may come from the graft donor. The DNA of the CDR3 is TGCGCCAGCAGCTATGTGGGGGGCGATGGGAACACTGAAGCTTTCTTT. Translating gives CASSYVGGDGNTEAFF.